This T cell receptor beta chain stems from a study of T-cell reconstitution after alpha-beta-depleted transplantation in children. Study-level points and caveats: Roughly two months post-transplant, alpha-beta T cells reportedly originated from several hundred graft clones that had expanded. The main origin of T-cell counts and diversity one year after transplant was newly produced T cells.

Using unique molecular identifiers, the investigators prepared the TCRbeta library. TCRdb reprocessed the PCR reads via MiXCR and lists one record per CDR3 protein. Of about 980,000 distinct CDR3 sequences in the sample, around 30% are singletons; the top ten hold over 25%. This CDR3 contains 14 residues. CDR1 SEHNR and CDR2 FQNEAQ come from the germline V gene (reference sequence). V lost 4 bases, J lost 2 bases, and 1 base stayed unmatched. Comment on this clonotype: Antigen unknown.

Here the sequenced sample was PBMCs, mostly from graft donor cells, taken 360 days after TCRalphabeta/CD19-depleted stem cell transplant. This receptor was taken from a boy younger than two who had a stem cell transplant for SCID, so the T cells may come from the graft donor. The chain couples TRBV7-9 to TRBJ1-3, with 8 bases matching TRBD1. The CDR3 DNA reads TGTGCCAGCAGCTCGGACAGGGCTGGAAACACCATATATTTT. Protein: CASSSDRAGNTIYF.